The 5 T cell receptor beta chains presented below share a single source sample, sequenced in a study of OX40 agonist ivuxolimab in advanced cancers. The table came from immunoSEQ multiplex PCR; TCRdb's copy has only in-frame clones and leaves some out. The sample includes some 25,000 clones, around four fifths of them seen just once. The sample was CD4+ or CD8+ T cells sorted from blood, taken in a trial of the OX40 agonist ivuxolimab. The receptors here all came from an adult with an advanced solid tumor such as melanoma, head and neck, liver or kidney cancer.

The CDR3 nucleotides are TGTGCCAGCAGCCAAGATCTGCTAGCGGGACTCCAAGAGACCCAGTACTTC. Translating gives CASSQDLLAGLQETQYF. The rearrangement links TRBV4-2 to TRBJ2-5; TRBD2 aligns across 9 bases. From germline, CDR1 is LGHNA and CDR2 YNFKEQ. Germline trimming cut 0 bases from V and 1 base from J; bases unmatched to any gene: 6. The CDR3 extends over 17 amino acids.

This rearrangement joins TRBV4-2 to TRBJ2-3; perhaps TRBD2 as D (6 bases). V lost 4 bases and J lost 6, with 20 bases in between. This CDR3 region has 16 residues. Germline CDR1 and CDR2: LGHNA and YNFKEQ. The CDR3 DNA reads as TGTGCCAGCAGCCTTCCGACCTCCTCGACTAGGGATACGCAGTATTTT. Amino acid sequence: CASSLPTSSTRDTQYF.

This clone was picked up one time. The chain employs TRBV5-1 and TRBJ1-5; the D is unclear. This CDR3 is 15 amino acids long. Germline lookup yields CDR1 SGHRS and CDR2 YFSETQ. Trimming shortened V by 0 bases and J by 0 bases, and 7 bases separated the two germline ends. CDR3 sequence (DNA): TGCGCCAGCAGCTTGGTGGGAGGTAGCAATCAGCCCCAGCATTTT. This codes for CASSLVGGSNQPQHF.

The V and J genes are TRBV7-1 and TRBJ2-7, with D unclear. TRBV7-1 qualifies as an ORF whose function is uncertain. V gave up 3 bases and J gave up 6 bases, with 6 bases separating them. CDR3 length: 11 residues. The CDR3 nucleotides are TGTGCCAGCAGCTCCCCCCCCGAGCAGTACTTC. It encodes CASSSPPEQYF.

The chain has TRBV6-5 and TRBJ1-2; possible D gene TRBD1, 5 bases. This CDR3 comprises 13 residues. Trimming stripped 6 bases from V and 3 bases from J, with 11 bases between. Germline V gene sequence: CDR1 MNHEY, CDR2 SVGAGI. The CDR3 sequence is CASRQENDYGYTF. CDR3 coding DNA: TGTGCCAGCAGACAGGAAAATGACTATGGCTACACCTTC.